Following are 23 T cell receptor beta chains from one sample sequenced in a study of shared clonotypes between healthy human individuals. Naive CD8 cells, CD45RO-negative and positively selected for CCR7, excluded terminally differentiated effector memory CD45RA+ cells. The method was immunoSEQ multiplex PCR; TCRdb's version includes in-frame clones alone and lacks a portion of them. The sample yields roughly 590,000 clones, just under 97% seen once. The sample consisted of naive CD8+ T cells sorted from blood. The receptors shown here come from a woman in her twenties or thirties in good health.

The V call is TRBV5-6, the J call TRBJ2-1; the match to TRBD2 covers 12 bases. Germline lookup yields CDR1 SGHDT and CDR2 YYEEEE. This CDR3 has 19 amino acids. V was pared by 2 bases and J by 3 bases, with 12 bases of the junction left unmatched. The CDR3 DNA is TGTGCCAGCAGCTTCCGGACTAGCGGGACATCCCCCATCTACAATGAGCAGTTCTTC. Protein product: CASSFRTSGTSPIYNEQFF.

The genes are TRBV19 and TRBJ2-7; D tentatively fits TRBD1 or TRBD2 (5 bases each). V was pared by 1 base and J by 2 bases, with 9 bases between. This CDR3 contains 14 residues. The germline CDR1 and CDR2 sequences are LNHDA and SQIVND (reference sequence). CDR3 region: CASSIGGTAYEQYF. For the CDR3, the DNA is TGTGCCAGTAGTATAGGTGGGACCGCCTACGAGCAGTACTTC.

The chain is built from TRBV28 and TRBJ1-5; 8 nucleotides line up with TRBD1. The CDR3 spans 17 residues. From germline, CDR1 is MDHEN and CDR2 SYDVKM. V lost 6 bases, J lost 2 bases, and 12 bases stayed unmatched. The CDR3 coding sequence is TGTGCCAGCAGAGGGACAGGATATTCTCAGGGCAATCAGCCCCAGCATTTT. It encodes CASRGTGYSQGNQPQHF.

CDR3 region: CASSGVDTQYF. The DNA for the CDR3 is TGTGCCAGCAGCGGAGTAGATACGCAGTATTTT. This chain connects TRBV27 to TRBJ2-3; D unresolved. Trimming removed 6 bases from V and 5 bases from J, with 6 bases in between. The CDR3 contains 11 residues. Germline loops: CDR1 MNHEY, CDR2 SMNVEV (reference sequence).

The chain employs TRBV27 and TRBJ2-7, with TRBD2 identical over 7 bases. The CDR3 loop spans 15 amino acids. Germline trimming cut 3 bases from V and 1 base from J; bases unmatched to any gene: 6. Germline V lookup: CDR1 MNHEY, CDR2 SMNVEV (reference sequence). As DNA, the CDR3 is TGTGCCAGCAGTTTGAATAGCGGGCTATCCTACGAGCAGTACTTC. Translation gives CASSLNSGLSYEQYF.

This sequence joins TRBV28 and TRBJ1-2, with 7 bases that match TRBD1. Germline CDR1 is MDHEN and CDR2 is SYDVKM. The CDR3 spans 16 residues. After removal of 7 bases from V and 1 base from J, the junction contained 12 bases not matched to a gene. In nucleotides, the CDR3 is TGTGCCAGCACCCTACGCGGGGCAGGGGGTAACTATGGCTACACCTTC. Residues: CASTLRGAGGNYGYTF.

V usage is TRBV7-9 and J usage is TRBJ2-5; 8 bases are a match to TRBD2. This CDR3 is 14 amino acids long. V lost 4 bases, J lost 1 base, and 2 bases stayed unmatched. Germline V gene lookup returns CDR1 SEHNR and CDR2 FQNEAQ (reference sequence). The CDR3 DNA sequence: TGTGCCAGCAGCTCGGGGGGGTTCCAAGAGACCCAGTACTTC. Translated, it gives CASSSGGFQETQYF.

The genes are TRBV28 and TRBJ2-7; D might be TRBD2 (6 bases). Germline loops: CDR1 MDHEN, CDR2 SYDVKM. CDR3 length: 13 residues. Trimming took off 3 bases at V and 6 bases at J, with 12 bases between the two ends. CDR3 in DNA: TGTGCCAGCAGTTTCCGGGGGATTAGCGAGCAGTACTTC. This translates into CASSFRGISEQYF.

This chain joins TRBV13 and TRBJ2-3; possible D gene TRBD2, 5 bases. The CDR3 runs to 15 residues. CDR1 and CDR2 from the germline V gene are PRHDT and FYEKMQ (reference sequence). The V end lost 4 bases, the J end lost 1 base, and 12 bases lay between the germline ends. CDR3 sequence reads: CASSSGVAGTDTQYF. CDR3 nucleotide sequence: TGTGCCAGCAGCTCCGGGGTGGCGGGCACAGATACGCAGTATTTT.

The V gene is TRBV21-1, the J gene TRBJ2-7; TRBD2 is the table's D call, not checked against the DNA. TRBV21-1 is recorded as a pseudogene. The CDR3 loop spans 15 amino acids. The CDR3 sequence: CASGTWVAGAYEQYF. The CDR3 DNA sequence: TGTGCCAGCGGGACATGGGTAGCGGGAGCCTACGAGCAGTACTTC.

This clone showed up just a few times. J is TRBJ1-2 and V is TRBV19, with 7 bases identical to TRBD1. The CDR3 spans 11 residues. Germline V gene lookup returns CDR1 LNHDA and CDR2 SQIVND (reference sequence). Unmatched junction bases numbered 4, after V lost 5 bases and J lost 10 bases. The CDR3 loop reads CASSPGTDYTF. For the CDR3, the DNA is TGTGCCAGTAGTCCCGGGACAGACTACACCTTC.

This chain uses TRBV6-1 with TRBJ1-4; no definite D call. V lost 3 bases and J lost 0, with 8 bases in between. The CDR3 length is 15 residues. The germline CDR1 and CDR2 sequences are MNHNS and SASEGT. CDR3 protein: CASSDGLSTNEKLFF. CDR3 nucleotides: TGTGCCAGCAGTGATGGGCTTTCAACTAATGAAAAACTGTTTTTT.

The J gene is TRBJ2-7, the V gene TRBV5-6; the match to TRBD1 covers 9 bases. In germline, CDR1 is SGHDT, CDR2 YYEEEE. The CDR3 is 18 amino acids. V lost 0 bases to trimming and J lost 5 bases; unmatched junction nucleotides: 15. CDR3 bases: TGTGCCAGCAGCTTGGGTCGAGACAGGGGGAACCGGGACCACGAGCAGTACTTC. This gives the protein CASSLGRDRGNRDHEQYF.

The V and J genes are TRBV5-1 and TRBJ2-3, with 12 bases aligning to TRBD2. In germline, CDR1 is SGHRS, CDR2 YFSETQ. V lost 4 bases to trimming and J lost 3 bases; unmatched junction nucleotides: 6. The CDR3 contains 16 residues. CDR3 nucleotide sequence: TGCGCCAGCAGCGGACGACTAGCGGGAGTGACAGATACGCAGTATTTT. It specifies CASSGRLAGVTDTQYF.

The chain uses TRBV28 and TRBJ2-5; D may match TRBD1 or TRBD2 (6 bases each). CDR3 length: 19 residues. CDR1 MDHEN and CDR2 SYDVKM come from the germline V gene. Between the trimmed V and J ends, which lost 1 base and 1 base, there was a span of 22 bases. The DNA for the CDR3 is TGTGCCAGCAGTTTATCAACCGTTACCTTAGGGGGGTCCCAAGAGACCCAGTACTTC. As protein: CASSLSTVTLGGSQETQYF.

At least ten counts were recorded for this clone. The rearrangement uses TRBV6-5 and TRBJ2-7; D unclear. CDR1 MNHEY and CDR2 SVGAGI come from the germline V gene. The CDR3 runs 15 residues. Trimming took off 5 bases at V and 1 base at J, with 15 bases between the two ends. DNA for the CDR3: TGTGCCAGCAGTGTAGAGGCCCCGGCATCCTACGAGCAGTACTTC. Its protein is CASSVEAPASYEQYF.

This sequence joins TRBV7-8 and TRBJ2-1, with a weak D call TRBD2 (6 bases). The V end lost 3 bases, the J end lost 7 bases, and 13 bases lay between the germline ends. This CDR3 contains 14 residues. The V gene's germline CDR1 is SGHVS and CDR2 FQNEAQ. CDR3 DNA: TGTGCCAGCAGCTTGCTAGCGAGGGGTAATGAGCAGTTCTTC. As protein: CASSLLARGNEQFF. Supplemented by reference TRBV7-8 and TRBJ2-1, the full variable domain reads GAGVSQSPRYKVAKRGQDVALRCDPISGHVSLFWYQQALGQGPEFLTYFQNEAQLDKSGLPSDRFFAERPEGSVSTLKIQRTQQEDSAVYLCASSLLARGNEQFFGPGTRLTVL.

This clone has a handful of counts. This chain links TRBV19 with TRBJ1-1; the match to TRBD1 covers 7 bases. V was pared by 9 bases and J by 6 bases, with 10 bases of the junction left unmatched. Germline-derived CDR1 and CDR2 are LNHDA and SQIVND (reference sequence). CDR3 length: 13 amino acids. Written as DNA, the CDR3 is TGTGCCAGCAGGGGGGTTACAGGGGCTGAAGCTTTCTTT. Its translation is CASRGVTGAEAFF. Variable domain in full (rest from reference TRBV19 and TRBJ1-1): DGGITQSPKYLFRKEGQNVTLSCEQNLNHDAMYWYRQDPGQGLRLIYYSQIVNDFQKGDIAEGYSVSREKKESFPLTVTSAQKNPTAFYLCASRGVTGAEAFFGQGTRLTVV.

The CDR3 nucleotides read TGTGCCACCCCGGGACTTCGATTGCTGACAGATACGCAGTATTTT. Protein: CATPGLRLLTDTQYF. V is TRBV2 and J is TRBJ2-3, with D maybe TRBD2 (6 bases). CDR3 length equals 15 residues. Between the trimmed V and J ends, which lost 10 bases and 3 bases, there was a span of 20 bases. In germline, CDR1 is SNHLY, CDR2 FYNNEI.

A remark on this clone: Other DNA sequences within the sample encode an identical CDR3. The chain links TRBV28 to TRBJ1-5; D is unclear. The CDR3 sequence is 15 residues long. With 3 bases removed from V and 0 bases from J, the gap between germline ends came to 9 bases. CDR1 is MDHEN and CDR2 is SYDVKM in the germline V gene. CDR3 nucleotide sequence: TGTGCCAGCAGTTTCCGGGCCGATAGCAATCAGCCCCAGCATTTT. Protein: CASSFRADSNQPQHF.

The chain joins TRBV19 to TRBJ2-1; TRBD1 aligns across 7 bases. This CDR3 has 14 residues. After removal of 0 bases from V and 7 bases from J, the junction contained 3 bases not matched to a gene. CDR1 is LNHDA, CDR2 SQIVND, per germline (reference sequence). CDR3 bases: TGTGCCAGTAGTATAGAGGGACAGACTAATGAGCAGTTCTTC. It codes for CASSIEGQTNEQFF.

The sample holds one count of this clone. The chain has TRBV28 and TRBJ1-5; no clear D gene. Germline V gives CDR1 MDHEN, CDR2 SYDVKM. Trimming left V 5 bases short and J 7 bases short, with 12 bases between. This CDR3 region has 13 residues. This chain's CDR3 is CASSIGPQQPQHF. For the CDR3, the DNA is TGTGCCAGCAGTATAGGACCCCAACAGCCCCAGCATTTT.

The genes are TRBV27 and TRBJ2-7; no firm D call. V lost 3 bases to trimming and J lost 6 bases, with 6 bases between them. This CDR3 is built from 11 residues. From germline, CDR1 is MNHEY and CDR2 SMNVEV (reference sequence). For the CDR3, the DNA is TGTGCCAGCAGTTTTAACTCCGAGCAGTACTTC. Protein product: CASSFNSEQYF.